The next 20 T cell receptor beta chains were all read from a single sample in a study of chemoradiotherapy in HPV16-positive cancers. The assay was immunoSEQ multiplex PCR, and TCRdb's table has in-frame clones only and misses some. The sample has 25,000 to 40,000 clones; about 91% are singletons. The source material was blood, sampled from a patient who underwent chemoradiotherapy. The receptors were gathered from a human donor with HPV-associated anogenital cancer.

The CDR3 spells CASSDWAGGLTDTQYF. As DNA, the CDR3 is TGCGCCAGCAGTGATTGGGCGGGAGGCCTCACAGATACGCAGTATTTT. The chain combines TRBV10-1 with TRBJ2-3; 8 bases are shared with TRBD2. The CDR3 is 16 residues long. Trimming removed 3 bases from V and 2 bases from J; junction bases left unmatched: 7. Per germline, CDR1 WNHNN and CDR2 SYGVQD (reference sequence).

The chain recombines TRBV6-1 with TRBJ2-7, with D unclear. The V end lost 2 bases, the J end lost 2 bases, and 10 bases lay between the germline ends. CDR1 is MNHNS, CDR2 SASEGT, per germline. This CDR3 is 14 amino acids long. CDR3 sequence reads: CASSELTIPYEQYF. CDR3 nucleotide sequence: TGTGCCAGCAGTGAATTGACGATTCCCTACGAGCAGTACTTC.

The chain recombines TRBV21-1 with TRBJ1-2; the D call TRBD1 from the table was never checked on the DNA. TRBV21-1 is a known pseudogene. The CDR3 contains 13 residues. The chain's CDR3 is CASSNRGHYGYTF. CDR3 bases: TGTGCCAGCAGCAACAGGGGGCACTATGGCTACACCTTC.

V usage is TRBV5-1 and J usage is TRBJ2-2; D unclear. The CDR3 covers 16 residues. CDR1 is SGHRS, CDR2 YFSETQ, per germline. V was shortened by 4 bases and J by 7 bases, with 20 bases between the two germline ends. The CDR3 spells CASSHSETGFDGELFF. The CDR3 region has the DNA TGCGCCAGCAGCCACTCTGAGACTGGGTTTGACGGGGAGCTGTTTTTT.

The rearrangement uses TRBV15 and TRBJ2-1; 7 bases agree with TRBD1. The germline CDR1 and CDR2 sequences are LNHNV and YYDKDF (reference sequence). CDR3 length equals 14 residues. The ends lost 8 bases at V and 7 bases at J; junction bases unmatched: 11. As DNA, the CDR3 is TGTGCCACCCGACAGGGAGTGGAGGAGAATGAGCAGTTCTTC. It is translated as CATRQGVEENEQFF.

This chain links TRBV5-1 with TRBJ2-3; no reliable D call. The CDR3 has 15 residues. Germline V lookup: CDR1 SGHRS, CDR2 YFSETQ. The V end lost 1 base, the J end lost 0 bases, and 9 bases lay between the germline ends. In DNA form, the CDR3 reads TGCGCCAGCAGCTTGACAGTCACTAGCACAGATACGCAGTATTTT. It translates to CASSLTVTSTDTQYF.

The rearrangement links TRBV19 to TRBJ2-1, with D perhaps TRBD2 (5 bases). V lost 4 bases, J lost 2 bases, and 15 bases lay in between. Germline-derived CDR1 and CDR2 are LNHDA and SQIVND (reference sequence). The CDR3 covers 16 residues. CDR3 DNA sequence: TGTGCCAGTAGTAGCTTGCAAGGACTTACCTACAATGAGCAGTTCTTC. This encodes CASSSLQGLTYNEQFF.

The V gene is TRBV11-1, the J gene TRBJ2-7, with D uncertain. V gave up 1 base and J gave up 0 bases, with 10 bases separating them. The V gene's germline CDR1 is SGHAT and CDR2 FQDESV (reference sequence). The length of the CDR3 is 15 residues. The CDR3 nucleotides read TGTGCCAGCAGCTTAGACCGGGTCAGCTCCTACGAGCAGTACTTC. Protein: CASSLDRVSSYEQYF.

The chain uses TRBV7-3 and TRBJ1-4; 7 bases align to TRBD1. V gave up 0 bases and J gave up 10 bases; unmatched junction bases: 8. Looked up from germline, CDR1 is SGHTA and CDR2 is FQGTGA. The CDR3 sequence is 15 residues long. The CDR3 is CASSLTGGGSGKLFF. CDR3 bases: TGTGCCAGCAGCTTAACAGGGGGCGGCTCCGGAAAACTGTTTTTT.

This chain uses TRBV12-1 with TRBJ2-7; the listed D gene, TRBD2, was not tested against the DNA. TRBV12-1 is noted as a pseudogene. CDR3 length: 15 amino acids. The CDR3 loop is CASSREREVSYEQYF. The CDR3 DNA sequence: TGTGCCAGCAGCCGAGAGCGGGAGGTATCCTACGAGCAGTACTTC.

This chain connects TRBV7-2 to TRBJ2-1; TRBD2 matches at 8 bases. With 2 bases clipped from V and 9 bases from J, the junction kept 6 bases outside the gene matches. CDR1 and CDR2 (germline): SGHTA, FQGNSA. CDR3 size: 14 residues. This chain's CDR3 is CASSLLGGATEQFF. CDR3 bases: TGTGCCAGCAGCTTACTCGGGGGGGCCACTGAGCAGTTCTTC. The full variable domain, in which reference TRBV7-2 and TRBJ2-1 provide the parts outside the CDR3, is GAGVSQSPSNKVTEKGKDVELRCDPISGHTALYWYRQSLGQGLEFLIYFQGNSAPDKSGLPSDRFSAERTGGSVSTLTIQRTQQEDSAVYLCASSLLGGATEQFFGPGTRLTVL.

This clone was seen a single time. V gene TRBV4-1 combines with J gene TRBJ1-1; perhaps TRBD1 as D (6 bases). V lost 0 bases and J 1 base, leaving 12 bases between the germline ends. CDR3 length: 16 amino acids. Per the germline V gene, CDR1 is MGHRA and CDR2 is YSYEKL. CDR3 bases: TGCGCCAGCAGCCAAGATCGTAGGGACAAGAACACTGAAGCTTTCTTT. This translates into CASSQDRRDKNTEAFF.

The chain couples TRBV30 to TRBJ1-1, with 12 bases fitting TRBD1. From germline, CDR1 is GTSNPN and CDR2 SVGIG (reference sequence). The CDR3 runs 14 residues. Trimming took 8 bases from V and 4 from J; bases not matched to a gene: 8. CDR3 DNA: TGTGCCCTAAATCGGGACAGGGGGCTCACTGAAGCTTTCTTT. Its translation: CALNRDRGLTEAFF.

The rearrangement uses TRBV14 and TRBJ1-1, with D unclear. Trimming cost V 1 base and J 0 bases, with 6 bases left between them. Germline loops: CDR1 SGHDN, CDR2 FVKESK. This CDR3 spans 14 amino acids. Here the CDR3 reads CASSQAQMNTEAFF. The CDR3 coding sequence is TGTGCCAGCAGCCAAGCACAGATGAACACTGAAGCTTTCTTT.

Note on this clone: Different DNA sequences within this sample yield the same CDR3. The chain combines TRBV6-5 with TRBJ1-2; D not resolved. CDR1 and CDR2 (germline): MNHEY, SVGAGI. The CDR3 totals 14 residues. Trimming stripped 0 bases from V and 6 bases from J, with 11 bases between. CDR3 in amino acids: CASSYSTGKDGYTF. The CDR3 nucleotides read TGTGCCAGCAGTTACTCAACGGGAAAGGATGGCTACACCTTC.

The chain employs TRBV14 and TRBJ2-5, with TRBD2 as a possible D gene (5 bases). V was pared by 4 bases and J by 7 bases, with 13 bases between. Germline V gene lookup returns CDR1 SGHDN and CDR2 FVKESK. This CDR3 spans 13 amino acids. The chain's CDR3 is CASSLTEGATQYF. Here the CDR3 DNA reads TGTGCCAGCAGCCTCACCGAGGGCGCGACCCAGTACTTC.

The genes are TRBV4-1 and TRBJ2-7; weak D call: TRBD1 (5 bases). Trimming stripped 0 bases from V and 9 bases from J, with 6 bases between. Germline V gene lookup returns CDR1 MGHRA and CDR2 YSYEKL. The CDR3 runs to 11 residues. DNA of the CDR3: TGCGCCAGCAGCCAAGAACAGGTGCAGTACTTC. Translated, it gives CASSQEQVQYF.

The V gene is TRBV9, the J gene TRBJ2-1; 7 nucleotides match TRBD2. CDR1 and CDR2 from the germline V gene are SGDLS and YYNGEE. The J segment lost 7 bases and the V segment lost 5 bases, leaving 12 bases of the junction unmatched. There are 15 residues in the CDR3. The CDR3 coding sequence is TGTGCCAGCAGTGTAAGCGGGGATCCAACGAATGAGCAGTTCTTC. This gives the protein CASSVSGDPTNEQFF.

This chain joins TRBV15 and TRBJ1-2, with 7 positions matching TRBD1. V was clipped by 0 bases and J by 6 bases; unmatched bases: 4. The germline gives CDR1 LNHNV, CDR2 YYDKDF (reference sequence). The CDR3 runs 14 residues. In DNA, the CDR3 is TGTGCCACCAGCAGAGATCTTACAGGGGATGGCTACACCTTC. It codes for CATSRDLTGDGYTF.

This chain connects TRBV28 to TRBJ2-1; D might be TRBD1 (6 bases). The CDR3 length is 14 residues. Germline V CDR1 and CDR2: MDHEN, SYDVKM. The V end lost 3 bases, the J end lost 4 bases, and 10 bases lay between the germline ends. As DNA, the CDR3 is TGTGCCAGCAGTTTGGGGGCGCCATACAATGAGCAGTTCTTC. It codes for CASSLGAPYNEQFF.